Listed below are T cell receptor beta chains from one sample, sequenced in a study of blood T cell repertoires in COVID-19. TCRdb keeps only in-frame clones here, not all; method: immunoSEQ multiplex PCR. The data hold roughly 230,000 clones, with roughly 84% observed a single time. Source material: peripheral blood. The receptors come from a woman aged 45-60 years with acute or convalescent COVID-19. CDR3s include the opening cysteine and the closing phenylalanine or tryptophan. D genes are given only for firm matches. Only part of the rows carry a size: once, few, many, or a class if the clone is expanded.

TRBV6-2/TRBV6-3	TRBJ2-4	-	once	TGTGCCAGCAGTTTTTCCGACATTCAGTACTTC	CASSFSDIQYF
TRBV6-4	TRBJ2-3	TRBD1	-	TGTGCCAGCAGCCGGGACAGAAACACAGATACGCAGTATTTT	CASSRDRNTDTQYF
TRBV7-9	TRBJ1-1	-	-	TGTGCCAGCAGCTTGATTCCCACGGGGGGAGCTTTCTTT	CASSLIPTGGAFF
TRBV3-1/TRBV3-2	TRBJ1-1	-	-	TGTGCCAGCAGCCCAGGGAACCCTGAAGCTTTCTTT	CASSPGNPEAFF
TRBV5-1	TRBJ1-5	-	-	TGCGCCAGCAGCTTGCTAGCAGGGGCGCATCAGCCCCAGCATTTT	CASSLLAGAHQPQHF
TRBV7-2	TRBJ1-4	TRBD1	-	TGTGCCAGCAGCTCGGACAGGGCGAATCCTAATGAAAAACTGTTTTTT	CASSSDRANPNEKLFF
TRBV25-1	TRBJ2-4	-	-	TGTGCCAGCAGTGAGGGGGGACTGTCGGGCATTCAGTACTTC	CASSEGGLSGIQYF
TRBV20-1	TRBJ2-7	-	-	TGCAGTGCCCAGAGGTCCTACGAGCAGTACTTC	CSAQRSYEQYF
TRBV30	TRBJ2-1	-	-	TGTGCCTGGAGGACTCGGGATGAGCAGTTCTTC	CAWRTRDEQFF
TRBV7-2	TRBJ2-7	TRBD1	-	TGTGCCAGCAGCATAAACAGGGGCGAGCAGTACTTC	CASSINRGEQYF
TRBV6-5	TRBJ2-1	TRBD2	-	TGTGCCAGCAGGGGACTAGCGGGCGGATTTGAGCAGTTCTTC	CASRGLAGGFEQFF
TRBV28	TRBJ1-6	TRBD1	-	TGTGCCAGCAGTAGAACAGGGGACAATTCACCCCTCCACTTT	CASSRTGDNSPLHF
TRBV4-1	TRBJ1-1	-	-	TGCGCCAGCAGCCCCCCCTCTCTCCGGTCTGGAGGCACGGACGCTTTCTTT	CASSPPSLRSGGTDAFF
TRBV6-2/TRBV6-3	TRBJ2-5	-	-	TGTGCCAGCAGTCACCGCTTGGCGACCCAGTACTTC	CASSHRLATQYF
TRBV12-3/TRBV12-4	TRBJ2-7	-	-	TGTGCCAGCAGTGGCACGATTTACGAGCAGTACTTC	CASSGTIYEQYF
TRBV19	TRBJ2-1	-	once	TGTGCCAGTAGTCGTCGGGAGAACCGCCATGAGCAGTTCTTC	CASSRRENRHEQFF
TRBV18	TRBJ1-2	TRBD1	once	TGTGCCAGCTCACCGGGACAGGTCTTGAGTGGCTACACCTTC	CASSPGQVLSGYTF